The 15 T cell receptor beta chains reported below all come from one sample, sequenced in a study of OX40 agonist ivuxolimab in advanced cancers. Only in-frame clones appear in the TCRdb table, and some are missing; sequencing was by immunoSEQ multiplex PCR. The sample includes under 85,000 clones, about 94% of them seen just once. This specimen consisted of CD4+ or CD8+ T cells sorted from blood, obtained in a trial of the OX40 agonist ivuxolimab. These receptors were taken from an adult with an advanced solid tumor such as melanoma, head and neck, liver or kidney cancer.

The chain employs TRBV15 and TRBJ2-7; D is possibly TRBD2 (6 bases). V was clipped by 0 bases and J by 3 bases, with 12 bases between them. Germline V gives CDR1 LNHNV, CDR2 YYDKDF (reference sequence). This CDR3 has 15 residues. CDR3 coding DNA: TGTGCCACCAGCAGAGATCGGGAGCGGAGCTACGAGCAGTACTTC. Its translation: CATSRDRERSYEQYF.

The genes are TRBV2 and TRBJ2-7; a possible D gene is TRBD1 (5 bases). The CDR3 consists of 14 residues. V was shortened by 0 bases and J by 3 bases, with 9 bases between the two germline ends. CDR1 and CDR2 from the germline V gene are SNHLY and FYNNEI. CDR3 nucleotides: TGTGCCAGCAGTGAAGCCGGGCAGGGCTACGAGCAGTACTTC. Encoded protein: CASSEAGQGYEQYF.

The gene calls are TRBV28 and TRBJ2-1, with 13 bases aligning to TRBD2. Looked up from germline, CDR1 is MDHEN and CDR2 is SYDVKM. The CDR3 has 16 residues. Trimming took 2 bases from V and 5 from J; bases not matched to a gene: 3. The CDR3 here is CASSLRTSGRDNEQFF. The CDR3 DNA reads as TGTGCCAGCAGTTTACGTACTAGCGGGAGGGACAATGAGCAGTTCTTC.

The V and J genes are TRBV27 and TRBJ1-5; D remains ambiguous. The germline gives CDR1 MNHEY, CDR2 SMNVEV (reference sequence). V shed 1 base and J shed 6 bases, with 4 bases lying between them. CDR3 length: 12 amino acids. CDR3 protein: CASSLFGQPQHF. The CDR3 bases are TGTGCCAGCAGTTTATTCGGTCAGCCCCAGCATTTT.

The chain has TRBV4-1 and TRBJ2-2; the match to TRBD2 covers 9 bases. The CDR3 contains 15 residues. J was trimmed by 2 bases and V by 3 bases; bases with no gene match: 1. Per the germline V gene, CDR1 is MGHRA and CDR2 is YSYEKL. The CDR3 coding sequence is TGCGCCAGCAGCCAGGGACTAGCAAACACCGGGGAGCTGTTTTTT. Translation gives CASSQGLANTGELFF.

The rearrangement links TRBV2 to TRBJ2-7; D not resolved. The CDR3 is 14 residues long. CDR1 is SNHLY and CDR2 is FYNNEI in the germline V gene. The germline V and J ends were trimmed by 8 bases and 4 bases, with 18 bases remaining between them. The CDR3 is CASGPPDAPYEQYF. The DNA of the CDR3 is TGTGCCAGCGGTCCGCCGGACGCCCCATACGAGCAGTACTTC.

This clone appeared a few times. The chain carries TRBV2 and TRBJ1-2; 9 nucleotides agree with TRBD1. J was trimmed by 6 bases and V by 0 bases; bases with no gene match: 2. In germline, CDR1 is SNHLY, CDR2 FYNNEI. This CDR3 region has 14 residues. The CDR3 sequence: CASSEAWTGDGYTF. CDR3 bases: TGTGCCAGCAGTGAAGCGTGGACAGGGGATGGCTACACCTTC.

The chain couples TRBV27 to TRBJ2-7; TRBD1 is a possible D gene (6 bases). Per germline, CDR1 MNHEY and CDR2 SMNVEV (reference sequence). This CDR3 comprises 16 residues. The germline V and J ends were trimmed by 0 bases and 2 bases, with 14 bases remaining between them. The CDR3 spells CASSLSGHRITYEQYF. CDR3 in DNA: TGTGCCAGCAGTTTATCGGGACACCGAATAACCTACGAGCAGTACTTC.

This chain joins TRBV4-1 and TRBJ2-1, with TRBD2 identical over 14 bases. This CDR3 spans 18 amino acids. The germline V gene has CDR1 MGHRA and CDR2 YSYEKL. Trimming at V came to 0 bases and at J to 8 bases, leaving 9 bases not matched to a gene. The CDR3 reads CASSQDLLGTSGSHEQFF. CDR3 nucleotides: TGCGCCAGCAGCCAAGACTTACTCGGGACTAGCGGGAGCCATGAGCAGTTCTTC.

On this clone itself: The identical CDR3 is also encoded by other nucleotide sequences in the sample. This CDR3 is CSVERQGNTEAFF. CDR3 in DNA: TGCAGCGTTGAACGGCAGGGGAACACTGAAGCTTTCTTT. This sequence joins TRBV29-1 and TRBJ1-1, with D tentatively TRBD1 (5 bases). Trimming stripped 2 bases from V and 1 base from J, with 8 bases between. CDR3 length: 13 residues. CDR1 is SQVTM, CDR2 ANQGSEA, per germline.

The rearrangement joins TRBV30 to TRBJ1-1; D is perhaps TRBD1 (5 bases). The length of the CDR3 is 16 residues. Germline V gene data show CDR1 as GTSNPN and CDR2 as SVGIG (reference sequence). V was clipped by 1 base and J by 0 bases, with 15 bases between them. This CDR3 reads CAWSDRGLWMNTEAFF. CDR3 nucleotides: TGTGCCTGGAGTGATAGGGGATTGTGGATGAACACTGAAGCTTTCTTT. Looking up the rest from reference TRBV30 and TRBJ1-1 gives the full variable domain: SQTIHQWPATLVQPVGSPLSLECTVEGTSNPNLYWYRQAAGRGLQLLFYSVGIGQISSEVPQNLSASRPQDRQFILSSKKLLLSDSGFYLCAWSDRGLWMNTEAFFGQGTRLTVV.

The chain carries TRBV27 and TRBJ1-1, with 10 bases fitting TRBD1. V shed 3 bases, J shed 5 bases, and the junction held 12 bases outside the gene matches. This CDR3 is built from 17 residues. The V gene's germline CDR1 is MNHEY and CDR2 SMNVEV (reference sequence). The CDR3 DNA is TGTGCCAGCAGTTTCCTTCAGACAGGGGGCGTTTTGACTGAAGCTTTCTTT. It translates to CASSFLQTGGVLTEAFF.

The table lists this clone with a few counts. The chain uses TRBV5-8 and TRBJ2-7, with 8 bases lining up with TRBD2. Per the germline V gene, CDR1 is SGHTS and CDR2 is YDEGEE. The ends lost 0 bases at V and 3 bases at J; junction bases unmatched: 5. The CDR3 extends over 15 amino acids. CDR3 region: CASSLEAGAIYEQYF. In nucleotides, the CDR3 is TGTGCCAGCAGCTTGGAAGCGGGGGCCATCTACGAGCAGTACTTC. The whole variable domain, remainder taken from reference TRBV5-8 and TRBJ2-7, is EAGVTQSPTHLIKTRGQQATLRCSPISGHTSVYWYQQALGLGLQFLLWYDEGEERNRGNFPPRFSGRQFPNYSSELNVNALELEDSALYLCASSLEAGAIYEQYFGPGTRLTVT.

The chain employs TRBV29-1 and TRBJ2-2; D remains unclear. Germline CDR1 and CDR2: SQVTM and ANQGSEA. V lost 4 bases to trimming and J lost 6 bases, with 9 bases between them. The CDR3 runs to 12 residues. DNA of the CDR3: TGCAGCGTTGTCGTCGCGGCCGGGGAGCTGTTTTTT. It is translated as CSVVVAAGELFF.

The chain employs TRBV7-6 and TRBJ2-2, with D hard to call. The germline CDR1 and CDR2 sequences are SGHVS and FNYEAQ. V was clipped by 5 bases and J by 2 bases, with 6 bases between them. The CDR3 spans 13 residues. CDR3 nucleotides: TGTGCCAGCAGCCCGGAAAACACCGGGGAGCTGTTTTTT. Amino acids: CASSPENTGELFF. The variable domain in full, completed from reference TRBV7-6 and TRBJ2-2, reads GAGVSQSPRYKVTKRGQDVALRCDPISGHVSLYWYRQALGQGPEFLTYFNYEAQQDKSGLPNDRFSAERPEGSISTLTIQRTEQRDSAMYRCASSPENTGELFFGEGSRLTVL.